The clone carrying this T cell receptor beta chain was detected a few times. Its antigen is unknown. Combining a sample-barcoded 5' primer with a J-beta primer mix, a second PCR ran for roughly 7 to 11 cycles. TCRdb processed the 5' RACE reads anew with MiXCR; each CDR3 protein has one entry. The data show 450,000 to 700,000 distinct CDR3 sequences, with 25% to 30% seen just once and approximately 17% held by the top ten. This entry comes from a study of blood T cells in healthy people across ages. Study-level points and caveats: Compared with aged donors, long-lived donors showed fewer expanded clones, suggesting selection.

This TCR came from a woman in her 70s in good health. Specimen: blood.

The CDR3 nucleotides are TGTGCCATCAGGGATACTACAGGTACCGGAAACACCATATATTTT. It codes for CAIRDTTGTGNTIYF. V usage is TRBV10-3 and J usage is TRBJ1-3; TRBD1 is a possible D gene (5 bases). V was clipped by 6 bases and J by 4 bases, with 16 bases between them. Germline V gene sequence: CDR1 ENHRY, CDR2 SYGVKD. The CDR3 spans 15 residues.